Each of the 15 T cell receptor beta chains below was sequenced from the same sample in a study of shared clonotypes between healthy human individuals. This table comes from immunoSEQ multiplex PCR, and its TCRdb copy is limited to in-frame clones, with some not included. The sample has approximately 620,000 clones; 97% are singletons. What was sequenced was naive CD4+ T cells sorted from blood. Subset specified: CD45RA+ positively selected. Receptors were obtained from a woman younger than 45 in good health.

The chain has TRBV11-2 and TRBJ2-1; possibly TRBD1 or TRBD2 for D (6 bases each). The germline V and J ends were trimmed by 4 bases and 9 bases, with 16 bases remaining between them. The V gene's germline CDR1 is SGHAT and CDR2 FQNNGV. The CDR3 is 14 residues long. CDR3 bases: TGTGCCAGCAGCTCCCGTTTGGGGGGCGGTGAGCAGTTCTTC. It yields the protein CASSSRLGGGEQFF.

This chain uses TRBV18 with TRBJ2-3, with a possible D match to TRBD2 (5 bases). V was clipped by 2 bases and J by 2 bases, with 8 bases between them. The germline CDR1 and CDR2 sequences are KGHSH and LQKENI. This CDR3 spans 14 amino acids. The CDR3 DNA sequence: TGTGCCAGCTCACCAGAGCGGAACACAGATACGCAGTATTTT. Translation: CASSPERNTDTQYF.

The chain uses TRBV27 and TRBJ2-3; D is tentatively TRBD1 or TRBD2 (5 bases each). This CDR3 region has 15 residues. V was clipped by 8 bases and J by 0 bases, with 15 bases between them. Looked up from germline, CDR1 is MNHEY and CDR2 is SMNVEV (reference sequence). DNA for the CDR3: TGTGCCAGCTGGGGCCAGGGAGCTAGCACAGATACGCAGTATTTT. Residues: CASWGQGASTDTQYF.

V and J are TRBV5-1 and TRBJ1-4; no firm D call. CDR1 and CDR2 from the germline V gene are SGHRS and YFSETQ. The ends were cut back, 5 bases at V and 0 bases at J, with 20 bases in the middle. This CDR3 spans 18 amino acids. CDR3 bases: TGCGCCAGCAGATCAGGCAGGACCCCGATTGCAACTAATGAAAAACTGTTTTTT. Its translation is CASRSGRTPIATNEKLFF.

DNA of the CDR3: TGTGCCAGCCTTCTAGCGGGAGTGTACACCGGGGAGCTGTTTTTT. Translated, it gives CASLLAGVYTGELFF. This chain connects TRBV2 to TRBJ2-2; 10 bases align to TRBD2. After removal of 8 bases from V and 3 bases from J, the junction contained 6 bases not matched to a gene. The CDR3 length is 15 residues. Germline assignment: CDR1 SNHLY and CDR2 FYNNEI. Full variable domain (missing parts from reference TRBV2 and TRBJ2-2): EPEVTQTPSHQVTQMGQEVILRCVPISNHLYFYWYRQILGQKVEFLVSFYNNEISEKSEIFDDQFSVERPDGSNFTLKIRSTKLEDSAMYFCASLLAGVYTGELFFGEGSRLTVL.

The genes are TRBV7-8 and TRBJ1-5, with 7 bases lining up with TRBD1. Germline V gene sequence: CDR1 SGHVS, CDR2 FQNEAQ. This CDR3 comprises 17 residues. V shed 5 bases, J shed 3 bases, and the junction held 13 bases outside the gene matches. CDR3 in amino acids: CASSQLPKGQINQPQHF. DNA for the CDR3: TGTGCCAGCAGCCAACTACCAAAGGGACAGATCAATCAGCCCCAGCATTTT.

V and J are TRBV6-1 and TRBJ2-1; TRBD2 matches 16 bases. Trimming at V came to 5 bases and at J to 9 bases, leaving 4 bases not matched to a gene. Germline V gene lookup returns CDR1 MNHNS and CDR2 SASEGT. CDR3 length equals 15 residues. CDR3 nucleotides: TGTGCCAGCAGTCAGGGACTAGCGGGAGGGCGTGAGCAGTTCTTC. This gives the protein CASSQGLAGGREQFF.

This clone appeared a few times. V usage is TRBV4-1 and J usage is TRBJ2-1; D is unresolved. From germline, CDR1 is MGHRA and CDR2 YSYEKL. The CDR3 runs to 12 residues. V shed 1 base and J shed 7 bases, with 5 bases lying between them. CDR3 sequence (DNA): TGCGCCAGCAGCCAAGGTGGGAATGAGCAGTTCTTC. Translated, it gives CASSQGGNEQFF.

This rearrangement joins TRBV4-1 to TRBJ1-2, with D possibly being TRBD1 (5 bases). The V and J ends lost 4 bases and 2 bases respectively, with 20 bases between them. This CDR3 is 17 amino acids long. CDR1 and CDR2 (germline): MGHRA, YSYEKL. This chain's CDR3 is CASSRPMRGLENYGYTF. CDR3 in DNA: TGCGCCAGCAGCCGACCCATGAGGGGCTTGGAGAACTATGGCTACACCTTC.

The chain couples TRBV10-3 to TRBJ2-2, with D perhaps TRBD1 (5 bases). V was trimmed by 2 bases and J by 4 bases, leaving 5 bases between them. This CDR3 has 13 residues. In germline, CDR1 is ENHRY, CDR2 SYGVKD. In nucleotides, the CDR3 is TGTGCCATCAGTGAGAGGGGCACCGGGGAGCTGTTTTTT. Residues: CAISERGTGELFF.

The J gene is TRBJ2-7, the V gene TRBV6-5; D possibly uses TRBD1 or TRBD2 (5 bases each). Germline CDR1 is MNHEY and CDR2 is SVGAGI. The length of the CDR3 is 15 residues. V gave up 5 bases and J gave up 6 bases, with 20 bases separating them. The CDR3 sequence is CASSKRDPSKAEQYF. The CDR3 coding sequence is TGTGCCAGCAGTAAAAGGGACCCCTCCAAGGCCGAGCAGTACTTC.

V and J are TRBV28 and TRBJ1-3; the D gene is possibly TRBD1 (6 bases). Trimming removed 5 bases at V and 3 bases at J, with 17 bases between. The length of the CDR3 is 16 residues. Germline loops: CDR1 MDHEN, CDR2 SYDVKM. The CDR3 spells CASSAPGHGIGNTIYF. The CDR3, as DNA: TGTGCCAGCAGTGCGCCGGGACACGGAATTGGAAACACCATATATTTT.

The J gene is TRBJ2-1, the V gene TRBV9; 12 nucleotides line up with TRBD2. The CDR3 consists of 13 residues. Germline values: CDR1 SGDLS, CDR2 YYNGEE. V was clipped by 0 bases and J by 12 bases; unmatched bases: 1. Here the CDR3 reads CASSVELAGGQFF. CDR3 sequence (DNA): TGTGCCAGCAGCGTAGAACTAGCGGGAGGGCAGTTCTTC.

The J gene is TRBJ2-1, the V gene TRBV30, with TRBD2 matching over 9 bases. Germline values: CDR1 GTSNPN, CDR2 SVGIG (reference sequence). This CDR3 is 17 amino acids long. Trimming took 1 base from V and 3 from J; bases not matched to a gene: 10. The DNA of the CDR3 is TGTGCCTGGAGTGAGTCCCAGCGGGGGGCTCTCTACAATGAGCAGTTCTTC. Protein product: CAWSESQRGALYNEQFF.

V and J are TRBV28 and TRBJ2-1; 9 positions match TRBD2. V was pared by 5 bases and J by 4 bases, with 12 bases of the junction left unmatched. The CDR3 sequence is 17 residues long. Germline V gives CDR1 MDHEN, CDR2 SYDVKM. Written as DNA, the CDR3 is TGTGCCAGCAGTAAATCCCGAGGGCTAGCGGGATACAATGAGCAGTTCTTC. Encoded protein: CASSKSRGLAGYNEQFF.